This T cell receptor beta chain was identified during a study of graft-versus-host responses after intestinal transplantation. Germline assignment: CDR1 SGDLS and CDR2 YYNGEE. V lost 4 bases and J lost 4; bases outside the gene matches: 14. The CDR3 covers 19 residues. Clones were read by immunoSEQ multiplex PCR, and TCRdb kept only the in-frame ones, dropping some. The sample includes tens of thousands of clones, 75% to 95% seen only once; the top ten take roughly 0.1%. To note about this clone: Its antigen is undetermined.

This material consisted of unstimulated CD4+ T cells sorted from spleen or lymph node cells, taken before intestinal transplant. This TCR was recovered from a human donor who received an intestinal transplant. The chain joins TRBV9 to TRBJ2-2, with 12 bases fitting TRBD1. In nucleotides, the CDR3 is TGTGCCAGCAGCCCCATTTCGGGACAGGGGGCCGTAATCACCGGGGAGCTGTTTTTT. This gives the protein CASSPISGQGAVITGELFF.